This TCR beta chain originates from a study of T cell responses to AZD1222 COVID-19 vaccine. Study-level points and caveats: Distributed over spike, vaccine-associated CD4 TCRs predominated at 160-218 and 743-854. Donors, mostly white British, included more females; clonal diversity was possibly underestimated.

This CDR3 has 13 amino acids. Germline-derived CDR1 and CDR2 are PRHDT and FYEKMQ (reference sequence). Trimming pared 7 bases from V and 5 bases from J, leaving 14 bases between. Data came from immunoSEQ multiplex PCR; TCRdb stores just in-frame clones and leaves some out. The sample includes roughly 140,000 clones, roughly 94% of them seen just once. On this clone: Its cognate antigen is unknown.

The J gene is TRBJ2-5, the V gene TRBV13; D is unresolved. This clonotype was obtained from an adult in good health. The material sequenced was peripheral blood, taken on day 0 of AZD1222 vaccination. The chain's CDR3 is CASTAVGRETQYF. CDR3 coding DNA: TGTGCCAGCACGGCGGTGGGCCGGGAGACCCAGTACTTC.